The 17 T cell receptor beta chains below were found in one sample sequenced in a study of cytomegalovirus exposure and HLA in healthy donors. Both 60 Vbeta primers and 13 Jbeta primers went into the PCR. Here immunoSEQ multiplex PCR was the method, and the copy in TCRdb shows in-frame clones only, minus some. The repertoire holds fewer than 200,000 clones, nearly 80% seen once, with roughly 10% in the top ten. Material: PBMCs. These receptors were collected from a man between 18 and 35 years old in good health and CMV-seropositive.

This chain links TRBV4-3 with TRBJ2-2; 7 bases are a match to TRBD1. With V trimmed by 4 bases and J by 6 bases, 8 bases remained unmatched. The CDR3 runs to 15 residues. The germline gives CDR1 LGHNA, CDR2 YSLEER. Written as DNA, the CDR3 is TGCGCCAGCAGCCGTTACAGGGGTGACGCCGGGGAGCTGTTTTTT. As protein: CASSRYRGDAGELFF.

V usage is TRBV5-1 and J usage is TRBJ1-3, with TRBD1 matching 7 bases. In germline, CDR1 is SGHRS, CDR2 YFSETQ. After removal of 0 bases from V and 6 bases from J, the junction contained 6 bases not matched to a gene. The CDR3 has 15 amino acids. The CDR3 reads CASSLEAGGKNTIYF. For the CDR3, the DNA is TGCGCCAGCAGCTTGGAGGCAGGGGGGAAAAACACCATATATTTT.

Worth noting for this clone: One junction end disagrees with the germline gene, perhaps due to a read error. This chain connects TRBV7-9 to TRBJ1-4; 8 bases agree with TRBD1. Germline V CDR1 and CDR2: SEHNR, FQNEAQ (reference sequence). The CDR3 runs 17 residues. The CDR3 loop reads CSSSSAYRGGTNEKLFF. The CDR3 nucleotides are TGTTCCAGCAGCTCTGCCTACAGGGGGGGGACTAATGAAAAACTGTTTTTT.

The rearrangement uses TRBV10-3 and TRBJ1-1; no definite D call. The CDR3 is made up of 13 amino acids. The V and J ends lost 11 bases and 3 bases respectively, with 16 bases between them. Germline V gives CDR1 ENHRY, CDR2 SYGVKD. In DNA form, the CDR3 reads TGTGCCTCGTGCGAAAAAGCGGACACTGAAGCTTTCTTT. It translates to CASCEKADTEAFF.

The J gene is TRBJ2-2, the V gene TRBV6-1, with D unclear. Trimming cost V 5 bases and J 2 bases, with 12 bases left between them. Germline V gene data show CDR1 as MNHNS and CDR2 as SASEGT. This CDR3 comprises 15 residues. CDR3 DNA: TGTGCCAGCAGTATGGTGGGCCCTAACACCGGGGAGCTGTTTTTT. Residues: CASSMVGPNTGELFF.

The J gene is TRBJ2-7, the V gene TRBV4-2; 7 positions match TRBD1. V lost 1 base, J lost 2 bases, and 5 bases stayed unmatched. CDR1 is LGHNA and CDR2 is YNFKEQ in the germline V gene. The CDR3 has 15 residues. CDR3 nucleotides: TGTGCCAGCAGCCAAGGACAGGGACCCCCCTACGAGCAGTACTTC. Its protein product is CASSQGQGPPYEQYF.

V usage is TRBV4-2 and J usage is TRBJ1-1; D might be TRBD1 (6 bases). CDR3 length equals 15 residues. Germline lookup yields CDR1 LGHNA and CDR2 YNFKEQ. The V and J ends lost 0 bases and 5 bases respectively, with 13 bases between them. This CDR3 is CASSQESGVGTEAFF. DNA for the CDR3: TGTGCCAGCAGCCAAGAATCAGGGGTTGGGACTGAAGCTTTCTTT.

The chain carries TRBV28 and TRBJ2-7; TRBD2 agrees at 9 bases. The V segment lost 4 bases and the J segment 3 bases; nucleotides outside the gene matches: 10. Germline assignment: CDR1 MDHEN and CDR2 SYDVKM. The CDR3 has 16 residues. CDR3: CASSSRGGRALYEQYF. The CDR3 DNA is TGTGCCAGCAGTTCCCGCGGCGGGAGGGCCCTCTACGAGCAGTACTTC.

The chain recombines TRBV10-3 with TRBJ1-2; D call uncertain. The CDR3 runs to 15 residues. CDR1 and CDR2 (germline): ENHRY, SYGVKD. V lost 0 bases to trimming and J lost 2 bases, with 10 bases between them. CDR3 DNA: TGTGCCATCAGTGAGTCGTACAGTGGAAACTATGGCTACACCTTC. Translated, it gives CAISESYSGNYGYTF.

The chain uses TRBV5-6 and TRBJ2-3, with 8 bases fitting TRBD1. The CDR3 extends over 15 amino acids. Germline trimming cut 5 bases from V and 4 bases from J; bases unmatched to any gene: 9. Looked up from germline, CDR1 is SGHDT and CDR2 is YYEEEE. In DNA form, the CDR3 reads TGTGCCAGCAGTTCCCCGGGACAGGCTTCAGATACGCAGTATTTT. Its protein product is CASSSPGQASDTQYF.

The count of this clone is one. V gene TRBV7-2 combines with J gene TRBJ2-7; no clear D. The V gene lost 5 bases and the J gene lost 1 base, with 3 bases spanning the gap. Germline loops: CDR1 SGHTA, CDR2 FQGNSA. The CDR3 length is 11 residues. The CDR3 bases are TGTGCCAGCAGCCCTTCCTACGAGCAGTACTTC. It codes for CASSPSYEQYF.

The CDR3 region is CASSSLMYGYTF. The CDR3 coding sequence is TGTGCCAGCAGTTCCCTTATGTATGGCTACACCTTC. The rearrangement joins TRBV6-5 to TRBJ1-2; D ambiguous. The CDR3 is 12 residues long. V was clipped by 4 bases and J by 5 bases, with 8 bases between them. Germline CDR1 MNHEY, CDR2 SVGAGI.

V and J are TRBV9 and TRBJ2-7; the D gene is possibly TRBD2 (5 bases). The CDR3 extends over 11 amino acids. Trimming removed 7 bases from V and 7 bases from J, with 12 bases in between. Germline-derived CDR1 and CDR2 are SGDLS and YYNGEE. In DNA, the CDR3 is TGTGCCAGCTGTCGGGGTGAGGAGCAGTACTTC. Translation gives CASCRGEEQYF.

V gene TRBV27 combines with J gene TRBJ2-7, with 9 bases identical to TRBD1. CDR1 and CDR2 from the germline V gene are MNHEY and SMNVEV (reference sequence). V trimming: 4 bases; J trimming: 3 bases; junction bases outside the gene matches: 4. CDR3 size: 14 residues. The CDR3 DNA is TGTGCCAGCAGTTCATCGGGACAGGGCTACGAGCAGTACTTC. As protein: CASSSSGQGYEQYF.

This chain uses TRBV4-1 with TRBJ1-4; 8 bases map to TRBD1. V dropped 2 bases and J dropped 6; count of bases not matched to a gene: 14. The CDR3 length is 18 residues. In germline, CDR1 is MGHRA, CDR2 YSYEKL. The chain's CDR3 is CASSQRLLRGTGDEKLFF. CDR3 in DNA: TGCGCCAGCAGCCAAAGGCTATTAAGAGGGACAGGAGATGAAAAACTGTTTTTT.

This clone turned up a few times. The chain has TRBV18 and TRBJ1-4; D remains ambiguous. Trimming stripped 2 bases from V and 10 bases from J, with 14 bases between. The CDR3 is 14 residues long. The V gene's germline CDR1 is KGHSH and CDR2 LQKENI. The CDR3 protein is CASSPSPDIGKLFF. The CDR3 DNA reads as TGTGCCAGCTCACCATCCCCCGACATCGGAAAACTGTTTTTT.

The V gene is TRBV19, the J gene TRBJ2-1; 12 positions agree with TRBD2. This CDR3 region has 14 residues. Trimming at V came to 6 bases and at J to 4 bases, leaving 1 base not matched to a gene. The germline gives CDR1 LNHDA, CDR2 SQIVND (reference sequence). Here the CDR3 reads CASRTSGGYNEQFF. The DNA for the CDR3 is TGTGCCAGTAGGACTAGCGGGGGTTACAATGAGCAGTTCTTC.